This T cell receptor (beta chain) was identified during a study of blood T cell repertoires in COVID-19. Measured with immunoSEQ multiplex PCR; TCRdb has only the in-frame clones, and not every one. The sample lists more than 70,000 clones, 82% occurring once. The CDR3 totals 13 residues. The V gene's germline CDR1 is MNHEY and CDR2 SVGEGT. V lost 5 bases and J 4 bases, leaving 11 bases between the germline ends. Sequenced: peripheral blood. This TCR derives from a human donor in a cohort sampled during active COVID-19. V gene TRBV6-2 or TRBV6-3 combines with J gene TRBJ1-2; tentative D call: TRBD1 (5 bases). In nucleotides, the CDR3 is TGTGCCAGCAGTAGCACCAGGGTCTATGGCTACACCTTC. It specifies CASSSTRVYGYTF.